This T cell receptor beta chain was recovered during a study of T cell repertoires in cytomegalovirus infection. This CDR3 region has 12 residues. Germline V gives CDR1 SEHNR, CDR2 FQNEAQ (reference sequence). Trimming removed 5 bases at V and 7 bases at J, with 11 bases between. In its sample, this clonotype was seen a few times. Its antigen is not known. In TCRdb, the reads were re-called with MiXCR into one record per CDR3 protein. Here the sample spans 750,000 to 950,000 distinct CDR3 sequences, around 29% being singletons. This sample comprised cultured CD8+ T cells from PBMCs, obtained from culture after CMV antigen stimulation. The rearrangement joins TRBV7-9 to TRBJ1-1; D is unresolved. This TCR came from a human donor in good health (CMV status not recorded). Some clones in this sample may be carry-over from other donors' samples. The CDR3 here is CASSPGPFEAFF. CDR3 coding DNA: TGTGCCAGCAGCCCCGGACCCTTTGAAGCTTTCTTT.